The present TCR beta chain was sequenced within a study of T cell changes during pregnancy in multiple sclerosis. Data came from immunoSEQ multiplex PCR; TCRdb stores just in-frame clones and leaves some out. Of around 50,000 clones in the sample, 75% to 90% are singletons; the top ten hold just over 8%. Trimming at V came to 5 bases and at J to 5 bases, leaving 23 bases not matched to a gene. Germline-derived CDR1 and CDR2 are LNHDA and SQIVND (reference sequence). The CDR3 totals 20 residues. The rearrangement links TRBV19 to TRBJ2-2; 7 nucleotides match TRBD1. This sequence was found in a female donor with multiple sclerosis, enrolled in a pregnancy study. This material consisted of CD8+ T cells from peripheral blood mononuclear cells, taken in the second trimester of pregnancy. The CDR3 region is CASSVTPGQYNEQFTGELFF. For the CDR3, the DNA is TGTGCCAGTAGTGTAACCCCGGGACAGTACAATGAACAATTTACCGGGGAGCTGTTTTTT. Looking up the rest from reference TRBV19 and TRBJ2-2 gives the full variable domain: DGGITQSPKYLFRKEGQNVTLSCEQNLNHDAMYWYRQDPGQGLRLIYYSQIVNDFQKGDIAEGYSVSREKKESFPLTVTSAQKNPTAFYLCASSVTPGQYNEQFTGELFFGEGSRLTVL.